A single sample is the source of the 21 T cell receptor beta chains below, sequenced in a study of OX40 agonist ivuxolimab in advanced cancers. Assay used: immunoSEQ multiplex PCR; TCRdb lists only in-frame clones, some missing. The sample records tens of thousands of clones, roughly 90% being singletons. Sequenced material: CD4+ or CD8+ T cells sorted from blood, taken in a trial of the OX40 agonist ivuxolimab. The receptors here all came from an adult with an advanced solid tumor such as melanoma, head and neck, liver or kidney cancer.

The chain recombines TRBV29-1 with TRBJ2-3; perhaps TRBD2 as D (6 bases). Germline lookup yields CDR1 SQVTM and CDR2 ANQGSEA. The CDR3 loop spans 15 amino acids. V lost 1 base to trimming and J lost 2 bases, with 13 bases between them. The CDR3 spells CSVEGLEAPTDTQYF. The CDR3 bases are TGCAGCGTTGAAGGACTAGAGGCCCCCACAGATACGCAGTATTTT.

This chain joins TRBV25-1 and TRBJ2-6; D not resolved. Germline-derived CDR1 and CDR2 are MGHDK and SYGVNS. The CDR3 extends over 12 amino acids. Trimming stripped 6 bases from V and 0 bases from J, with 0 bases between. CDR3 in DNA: TGTGCCAGCAGCTCTGGGGCCAACGTCCTGACTTTC. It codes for CASSSGANVLTF.

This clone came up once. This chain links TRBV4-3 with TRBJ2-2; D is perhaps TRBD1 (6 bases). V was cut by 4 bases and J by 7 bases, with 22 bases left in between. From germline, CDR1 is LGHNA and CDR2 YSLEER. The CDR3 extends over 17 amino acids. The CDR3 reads CASSLRDNSPSGGELFF. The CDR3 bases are TGCGCCAGCAGCCTCCGGGACAATTCGCCGTCTGGCGGGGAGCTGTTTTTT.

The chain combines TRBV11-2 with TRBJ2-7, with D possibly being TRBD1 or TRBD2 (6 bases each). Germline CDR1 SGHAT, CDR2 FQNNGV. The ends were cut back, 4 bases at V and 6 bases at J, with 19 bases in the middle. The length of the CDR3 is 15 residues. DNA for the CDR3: TGTGCCAGCAGCTGGGGGGCGGCAAGAGGTGGCGAGCAGTACTTC. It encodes CASSWGAARGGEQYF.

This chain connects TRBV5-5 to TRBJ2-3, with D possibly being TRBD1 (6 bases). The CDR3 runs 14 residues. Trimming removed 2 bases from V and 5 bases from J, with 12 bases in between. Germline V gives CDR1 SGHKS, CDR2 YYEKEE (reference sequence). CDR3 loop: CASSLQDRLDTQYF. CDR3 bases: TGTGCCAGCAGCTTACAGGACAGACTAGATACGCAGTATTTT.

The CDR3, as DNA: TGTGCCATCAGTGAGGAAGGGGCTTCCTACGAGCAGTACTTC. This translates into CAISEEGASYEQYF. The V gene is TRBV10-3, the J gene TRBJ2-5; D possibly corresponds to TRBD1 (5 bases). TRBJ2-7 explains the end of the DNA better; the J call may be wrong. The germline V gene encodes CDR1 ENHRY and CDR2 SYGVKD. The CDR3 has 14 amino acids.

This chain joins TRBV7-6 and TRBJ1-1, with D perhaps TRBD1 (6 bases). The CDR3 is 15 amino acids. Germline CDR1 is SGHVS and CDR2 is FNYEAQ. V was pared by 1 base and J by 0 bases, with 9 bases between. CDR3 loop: CASSLEDSMNTEAFF. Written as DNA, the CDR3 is TGTGCCAGCAGCTTAGAGGACAGCATGAACACTGAAGCTTTCTTT.

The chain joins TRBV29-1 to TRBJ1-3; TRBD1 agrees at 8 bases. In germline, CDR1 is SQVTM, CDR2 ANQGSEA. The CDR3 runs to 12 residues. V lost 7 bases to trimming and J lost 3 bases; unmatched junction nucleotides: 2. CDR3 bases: TGCAGCGCCGGACAGGGTGGAAACACCATATATTTT. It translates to CSAGQGGNTIYF.

In DNA, the CDR3 is TGTGCCAGCAGCTCGAGCGGGCCGGTCTCCTACAATGAGCAGTTCTTC. Encoded protein: CASSSSGPVSYNEQFF. V gene TRBV9 combines with J gene TRBJ2-1; the D gene is possibly TRBD2 (6 bases). CDR1 and CDR2 from the germline V gene are SGDLS and YYNGEE. This CDR3 contains 16 residues. V was cut by 4 bases and J by 0 bases, with 14 bases left in between.

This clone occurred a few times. The CDR3 DNA is TGCAGCGTTGAAGGGGGGTATGAGCAGTGCTTGCTCTCCCAGCATTTT. This encodes CSVEGGYEQCLLSQHF. This chain links TRBV29-1 with TRBJ1-5, with D maybe TRBD1 (5 bases). V was clipped by 1 base and J by 11 bases, with 24 bases between them. There are 16 residues in the CDR3. In germline, CDR1 is SQVTM, CDR2 ANQGSEA.

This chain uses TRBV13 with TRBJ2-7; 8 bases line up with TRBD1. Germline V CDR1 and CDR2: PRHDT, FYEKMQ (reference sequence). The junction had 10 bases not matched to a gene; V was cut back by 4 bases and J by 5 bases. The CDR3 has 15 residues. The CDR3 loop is CASSSSGQGVDEQYF. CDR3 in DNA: TGTGCCAGCAGCTCCAGTGGACAGGGCGTGGACGAGCAGTACTTC.

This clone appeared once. CDR3 in amino acids: CSVEEAGAGANVLTF. CDR3 bases: TGCAGCGTTGAGGAAGCGGGAGCTGGGGCCAACGTCCTGACTTTC. The genes are TRBV29-1 and TRBJ2-6; 8 nucleotides line up with TRBD2. Germline V gene lookup returns CDR1 SQVTM and CDR2 ANQGSEA. The CDR3 totals 15 residues. Trimming removed 3 bases from V and 2 bases from J; junction bases left unmatched: 3.

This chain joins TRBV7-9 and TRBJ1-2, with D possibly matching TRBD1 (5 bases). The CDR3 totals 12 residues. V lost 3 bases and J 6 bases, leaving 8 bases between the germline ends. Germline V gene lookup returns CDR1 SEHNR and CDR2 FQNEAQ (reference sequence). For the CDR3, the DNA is TGTGCCAGCAGCTTCGGGGGAGATGGCTACACCTTC. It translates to CASSFGGDGYTF.

The CDR3 spells CSVEYRRYEQYF. As DNA, the CDR3 is TGCAGCGTTGAATATCGGCGCTACGAGCAGTACTTC. The rearrangement joins TRBV29-1 to TRBJ2-7; no firm D call. This CDR3 comprises 12 residues. Trimming shortened V by 2 bases and J by 3 bases, and 8 bases separated the two germline ends. Germline V lookup: CDR1 SQVTM, CDR2 ANQGSEA.

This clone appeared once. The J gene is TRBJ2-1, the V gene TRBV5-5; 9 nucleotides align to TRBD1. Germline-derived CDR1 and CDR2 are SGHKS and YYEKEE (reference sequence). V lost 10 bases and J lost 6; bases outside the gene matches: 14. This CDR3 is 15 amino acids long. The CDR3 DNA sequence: TGTGCCGGAGGACAGGGGAGACTACCCTCCAATGAGCAGTTCTTC. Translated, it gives CAGGQGRLPSNEQFF.

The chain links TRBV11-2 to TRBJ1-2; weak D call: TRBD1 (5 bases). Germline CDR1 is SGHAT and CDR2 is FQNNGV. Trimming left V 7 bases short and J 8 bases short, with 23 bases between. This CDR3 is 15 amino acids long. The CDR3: CASTRPGTQSAGYTF. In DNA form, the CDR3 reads TGTGCCAGCACCCGTCCCGGGACTCAAAGCGCCGGCTACACCTTC.

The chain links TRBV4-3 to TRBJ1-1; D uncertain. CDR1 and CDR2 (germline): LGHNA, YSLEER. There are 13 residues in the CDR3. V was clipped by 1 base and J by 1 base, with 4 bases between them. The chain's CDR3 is CASSQGENTEAFF. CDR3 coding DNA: TGCGCCAGCAGCCAAGGGGAGAACACTGAAGCTTTCTTT.

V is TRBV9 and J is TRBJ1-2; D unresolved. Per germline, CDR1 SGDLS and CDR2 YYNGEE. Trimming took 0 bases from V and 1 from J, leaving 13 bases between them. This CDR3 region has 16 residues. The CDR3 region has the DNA TGTGCCAGCAGCGTAGAGGGCCACGATTTTAACTATGGCTACACCTTC. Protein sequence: CASSVEGHDFNYGYTF.

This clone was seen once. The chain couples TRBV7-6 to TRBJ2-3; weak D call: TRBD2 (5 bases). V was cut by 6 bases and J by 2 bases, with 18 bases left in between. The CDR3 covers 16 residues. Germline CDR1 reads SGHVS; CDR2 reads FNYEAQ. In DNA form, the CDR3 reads TGTGCCAGCAGACCCCTTCTAGCTCCCCCCACAGATACGCAGTATTTT. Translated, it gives CASRPLLAPPTDTQYF.

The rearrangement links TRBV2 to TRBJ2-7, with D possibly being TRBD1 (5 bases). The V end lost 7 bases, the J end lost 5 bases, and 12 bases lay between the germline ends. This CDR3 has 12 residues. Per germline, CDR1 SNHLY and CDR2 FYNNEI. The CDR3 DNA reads TGTGCCAGCATCTCATCAGGGAACGAGCAGTACTTC. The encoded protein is CASISSGNEQYF.

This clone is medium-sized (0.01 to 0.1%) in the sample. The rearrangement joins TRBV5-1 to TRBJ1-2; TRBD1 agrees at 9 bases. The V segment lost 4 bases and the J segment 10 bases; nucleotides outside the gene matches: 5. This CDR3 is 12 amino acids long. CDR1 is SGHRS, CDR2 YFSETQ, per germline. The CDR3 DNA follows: TGCGCCAGCAGCCGGGACAGGGTGATCTACACCTTC. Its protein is CASSRDRVIYTF.